Only a few counts were recorded for the clone carrying this TCR beta chain. Its specificity is unknown. TCRdb's copy holds only in-frame clones and misses some; the assay was immunoSEQ multiplex PCR. Here the sample spans hundreds of thousands of clones, 87% being singletons. The ends were cut back, 4 bases at V and 2 bases at J, with 7 bases in the middle. Germline lookup yields CDR1 SGHDN and CDR2 FVKESK. This CDR3 is built from 13 residues. This record belongs to a study of Ad26.COV2.S vaccination and SARS-CoV-2 variants. General observations from the study: In vaccinated individuals, spike-specific CD8+ and CD4+ T cell responses reportedly displayed substantial breadth.

This sample's treatment: around 19 received Ad26.COV2.S at low or high dose, single or two shots; several received placebo; per-sample allocation not given. Repertoires come from day 63 after the first vaccine or placebo injection. The receptor comes from a person between 18 and 65 years old who received the Ad26.COV2.S COVID-19 vaccine or a placebo. Here the sequenced sample was peripheral blood, taken in a trial of Ad26.COV2.S vaccine versus placebo. This chain uses TRBV14 with TRBJ2-3, with no clear D. The CDR3 DNA reads as TGTGCCAGCAGCCTTAGGCCCACAGATACGCAGTATTTT. Its translation: CASSLRPTDTQYF.